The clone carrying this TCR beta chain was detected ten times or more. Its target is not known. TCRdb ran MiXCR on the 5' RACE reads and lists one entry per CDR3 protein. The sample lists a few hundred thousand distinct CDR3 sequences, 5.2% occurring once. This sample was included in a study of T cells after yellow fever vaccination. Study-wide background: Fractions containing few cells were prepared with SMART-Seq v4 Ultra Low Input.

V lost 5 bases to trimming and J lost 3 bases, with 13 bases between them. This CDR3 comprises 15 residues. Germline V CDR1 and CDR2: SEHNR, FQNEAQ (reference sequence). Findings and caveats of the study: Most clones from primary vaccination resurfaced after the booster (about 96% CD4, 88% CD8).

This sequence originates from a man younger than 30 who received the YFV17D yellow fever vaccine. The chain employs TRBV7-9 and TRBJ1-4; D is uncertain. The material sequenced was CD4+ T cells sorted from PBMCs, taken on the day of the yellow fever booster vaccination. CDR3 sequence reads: CASSQEGSPNEKLFF. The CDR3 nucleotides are TGTGCCAGCAGCCAGGAAGGGAGCCCTAATGAAAAACTGTTTTTT.